This TCR beta chain emerged from a study of technical replicates of blood from a handful of donors. TCRdb keeps only in-frame clones here, not all; method: immunoSEQ multiplex PCR. The table has more than 70,000 clones, 96% seen once. The germline V and J ends were trimmed by 6 bases and 4 bases, with 9 bases remaining between them. CDR3 length equals 12 residues. The V gene's germline CDR1 is LNHDA and CDR2 SQIVND (reference sequence). The sequencing sample was made of T cells isolated from PBMCs. The V and J genes are TRBV19 and TRBJ2-5; unclear D gene. The receptor's source is a human donor in good health. CDR3 nucleotides: TGTGCCAGTAGCCCGCCAGGAGAGACCCAGTACTTC. Its translation is CASSPPGETQYF.